These 8 T cell receptor beta chains came from one sample sequenced in a study of cytomegalovirus exposure and HLA in healthy donors. Sequenced by immunoSEQ multiplex PCR; TCRdb stores in-frame clones only, minus some. The top ten hold 3.5% to 5.5% of the sample, which has about 150,000 clones, roughly 86% seen once. The specimen was PBMCs. Receptor source: a man aged 18 to 29 in good health and CMV-seropositive.

V gene TRBV19 combines with J gene TRBJ1-1, with D possibly matching TRBD1 (6 bases). The germline CDR1 and CDR2 sequences are LNHDA and SQIVND (reference sequence). Trimming removed 7 bases from V and 1 base from J, with 19 bases in between. The CDR3 is 16 residues long. CDR3 DNA sequence: TGTGCCAGTAAAGGGATGATGACAGGAGAGAACACTGAAGCTTTCTTT. Its translation: CASKGMMTGENTEAFF.

The chain is built from TRBV11-2 and TRBJ2-7, with 8 positions matching TRBD1. Losses at the gene ends were 8 bases for V and 4 bases for J; bases not matched to a gene: 19. Germline V gene sequence: CDR1 SGHAT, CDR2 FQNNGV. The CDR3 length is 17 residues. The CDR3 region is CASCPGTGGVLAYEQYF. CDR3 bases: TGTGCCAGCTGTCCCGGGACAGGTGGGGTTCTGGCGTACGAGCAGTACTTC.

This chain links TRBV18 with TRBJ2-7; D might be TRBD2 (6 bases). Germline V gene sequence: CDR1 KGHSH, CDR2 LQKENI. CDR3 length: 12 amino acids. Trimming left V 6 bases short and J 5 bases short, with 11 bases between. Here the CDR3 reads CASSPTGDEQYF. CDR3 coding DNA: TGTGCCAGCTCCCCGACGGGGGACGAGCAGTACTTC.

This chain joins TRBV7-9 and TRBJ1-4, with 8 nucleotides matching TRBD1. CDR1 SEHNR and CDR2 FQNEAQ come from the germline V gene (reference sequence). CDR3 length equals 15 residues. V lost 5 bases and J lost 3; bases outside the gene matches: 5. CDR3 bases: TGTGCCAGCAGCGTCTCGACAGGGGCTAATGAAAAACTGTTTTTT. It is translated as CASSVSTGANEKLFF.

V usage is TRBV21-1 and J usage is TRBJ2-7; TRBD1 was called by the table and not checked on the DNA. TRBV21-1 is a documented pseudogene. The CDR3 extends over 13 amino acids. CDR3 coding DNA: TGTGCCAGCAGCAAGGGGCTTAGGGGGCAAAGATACTTC. It specifies CASSKGLRGQRYF.

The chain has TRBV2 and TRBJ1-5, with TRBD1 as a possible D gene (5 bases). Trimming took 5 bases from V and 0 from J, leaving 11 bases between them. Per germline, CDR1 SNHLY and CDR2 FYNNEI. The CDR3 spans 15 residues. The CDR3 nucleotides read TGTGCCAGCAGTCCGACAGATTTTAGCAATCAGCCCCAGCATTTT. Translation gives CASSPTDFSNQPQHF.

The chain uses TRBV5-1 and TRBJ2-3; D gene uncertain. The germline V and J ends were trimmed by 0 bases and 2 bases, with 10 bases remaining between them. CDR1 is SGHRS, CDR2 YFSETQ, per germline. This CDR3 comprises 15 residues. CDR3: CASSLAKLHTDTQYF. The CDR3 coding sequence is TGCGCCAGCAGCTTGGCAAAACTTCACACAGATACGCAGTATTTT.

This chain joins TRBV4-1 and TRBJ2-3, with 11 bases identical to TRBD2. The CDR3 has 19 residues. CDR1 is MGHRA, CDR2 YSYEKL, per germline. Trimming took 0 bases from V and 1 from J; bases not matched to a gene: 9. The CDR3 nucleotides are TGCGCCAGCAGCCAAGAGGGAGTAGCGGGGGGGCCGGGCACAGATACGCAGTATTTT. Translation: CASSQEGVAGGPGTDTQYF.